What follows are 22 T cell receptor beta chains derived from one specimen sequenced in a study of blood T cell repertoires in COVID-19. Data came from immunoSEQ multiplex PCR; TCRdb stores just in-frame clones and leaves some out. The sample contains fewer than 35,000 clones, 70% to 90% of which appear only once. The sample comprised peripheral blood. The source of these receptors is a woman over 75 with active or convalescent COVID-19.

The gene calls are TRBV7-9 and TRBJ2-3, with D possibly being TRBD2 (5 bases). V lost 1 base and J 0 bases, leaving 14 bases between the germline ends. The CDR3 loop spans 17 amino acids. Germline V gives CDR1 SEHNR, CDR2 FQNEAQ (reference sequence). CDR3 in amino acids: CASSLDTGSLSTDTQYF. CDR3 sequence (DNA): TGTGCCAGCAGCTTAGATACGGGGAGCCTTAGCACAGATACGCAGTATTTT.

This rearrangement joins TRBV28 to TRBJ2-7, with 11 bases identical to TRBD2. The length of the CDR3 is 18 residues. Germline V gives CDR1 MDHEN, CDR2 SYDVKM. V shed 5 bases and J 2 bases; nucleotides not matched to a gene: 14. CDR3 nucleotides: TGTGCCAGCAGTCCCAGACGGATACTAGCGGGGGTGACCTACGAGCAGTACTTC. Translated: CASSPRRILAGVTYEQYF.

Here the CDR3 reads CASSLQGVYGYTF. CDR3 nucleotides: TGTGCCAGCAGCTTGCAGGGGGTCTATGGCTACACCTTC. The chain couples TRBV7-9 to TRBJ1-2; TRBD1 agrees at 7 bases. The CDR3 is 13 residues long. CDR1 and CDR2 (germline): SEHNR, FQNEAQ (reference sequence). Trimming took 3 bases from V and 4 from J; bases not matched to a gene: 2.

V gene TRBV19 combines with J gene TRBJ1-2, with TRBD1 matching 11 bases. V was pared by 3 bases and J by 4 bases, with 4 bases of the junction left unmatched. The CDR3 consists of 15 residues. The germline V gene encodes CDR1 LNHDA and CDR2 SQIVND (reference sequence). The CDR3 DNA reads as TGTGCCAGTAGTATCGTGGGACAGGGGGTCTATGGCTACACCTTC. Amino acids: CASSIVGQGVYGYTF.

The rearrangement links TRBV19 to TRBJ1-6; the match to TRBD1 covers 8 bases. Unmatched junction bases numbered 3, after V lost 7 bases and J lost 4 bases. The CDR3 loop spans 14 amino acids. Looked up from germline, CDR1 is LNHDA and CDR2 is SQIVND (reference sequence). The CDR3 is CASKGTGYNSPLHF. Here the CDR3 DNA reads TGTGCCAGTAAAGGGACAGGTTATAATTCACCCCTCCACTTT. The whole variable domain, remainder taken from reference TRBV19 and TRBJ1-6, is DGGITQSPKYLFRKEGQNVTLSCEQNLNHDAMYWYRQDPGQGLRLIYYSQIVNDFQKGDIAEGYSVSREKKESFPLTVTSAQKNPTAFYLCASKGTGYNSPLHFGNGTRLTVT.

The rearrangement uses TRBV18 and TRBJ1-5; D is perhaps TRBD1 (5 bases). The germline CDR1 and CDR2 sequences are KGHSH and LQKENI. The CDR3 loop spans 18 amino acids. V was clipped by 0 bases and J by 0 bases, with 15 bases between them. The CDR3 spells CASSPPPGVFGSNQPQHF. The CDR3 bases are TGTGCCAGCTCACCACCGCCGGGGGTGTTTGGTAGCAATCAGCCCCAGCATTTT. Based on the CDR3 plus reference TRBV18 and TRBJ1-5, the full variable domain is NAGVMQNPRHLVRRRGQEARLRCSPMKGHSHVYWYRQLPEEGLKFMVYLQKENIIDESGMPKERFSAEFPKEGPSILRIQQVVRGDSAAYFCASSPPPGVFGSNQPQHFGDGTRLSIL.

The rearrangement uses TRBV11-2 and TRBJ2-3; D remains unclear. CDR3 length: 14 residues. Germline values: CDR1 SGHAT, CDR2 FQNNGV. Between the trimmed V and J ends, which lost 6 bases and 1 base, there was a span of 11 bases. CDR3 nucleotides: TGTGCCAGCAGTCATCCCCGGGGCACAGATACGCAGTATTTT. It is translated as CASSHPRGTDTQYF.

The V call is TRBV11-3, the J call TRBJ2-3; D not certain. The germline V gene encodes CDR1 SGHNT and CDR2 YENEEA. Trimming left V 5 bases short and J 1 base short, with 16 bases between. The CDR3 spans 16 residues. The CDR3 DNA reads as TGTGCCAGCAGCCCAAATAACCAGGCTGGCACAGATACGCAGTATTTT. Protein product: CASSPNNQAGTDTQYF.

The chain carries TRBV2 and TRBJ2-3; TRBD2 aligns across 8 bases. The CDR3 sequence is 14 residues long. The ends lost 8 bases at V and 2 bases at J; junction bases unmatched: 6. Germline V lookup: CDR1 SNHLY, CDR2 FYNNEI. The DNA of the CDR3 is TGTGCCAGCGGCGCGGGGGGTTACACAGATACGCAGTATTTT. Protein sequence: CASGAGGYTDTQYF.

This chain links TRBV5-4 with TRBJ1-6, with unresolved D. V was cut by 0 bases and J by 4 bases, with 11 bases left in between. CDR1 and CDR2 (germline): SGHNT, YYREEE (reference sequence). The CDR3 totals 16 residues. DNA of the CDR3: TGTGCCAGCAGCTTGGGCGGCAGTTTTTATAATTCACCCCTCCACTTT. The encoded protein is CASSLGGSFYNSPLHF.

The table lists this clone with a count of one. The rearrangement links TRBV3-1 (or the pseudogene TRBV3-2) to TRBJ1-2; no clear D gene. Germline V lookup: CDR1 LGHDT, CDR2 YNNKEL (reference sequence). The V and J ends lost 0 bases and 2 bases respectively, with 7 bases between them. This CDR3 has 14 amino acids. This CDR3 reads CASSQDEANYGYTF. CDR3 in DNA: TGTGCCAGCAGCCAAGACGAGGCAAACTATGGCTACACCTTC.

V usage is TRBV10-3 and J usage is TRBJ2-3; 10 positions agree with TRBD1. The CDR3 has 15 amino acids. Germline values: CDR1 ENHRY, CDR2 SYGVKD. V shed 6 bases and J 3 bases; nucleotides not matched to a gene: 6. As DNA, the CDR3 is TGTGCCATCAGAATAGGACAGGGGGTAACAGATACGCAGTATTTT. Translated, it gives CAIRIGQGVTDTQYF.

The chain links TRBV2 to TRBJ1-4, with 8 bases fitting TRBD1. CDR3 length: 13 residues. V lost 6 bases, J lost 8 bases, and 5 bases stayed unmatched. The V gene's germline CDR1 is SNHLY and CDR2 FYNNEI. The CDR3 DNA reads as TGTGCCAGCAGCGAGGACAGGGACGAAAAACTGTTTTTT. Protein product: CASSEDRDEKLFF.

This clone was recorded once. This chain uses TRBV14 with TRBJ2-7; 10 nucleotides align to TRBD1. The V gene's germline CDR1 is SGHDN and CDR2 FVKESK. The CDR3 runs to 14 residues. The J segment lost 6 bases and the V segment lost 4 bases, leaving 6 bases of the junction unmatched. CDR3 amino acids: CASSLGQGLREQYF. CDR3 DNA: TGTGCCAGCAGCCTGGGACAGGGGCTACGCGAGCAGTACTTC.

The J gene is TRBJ1-5, the V gene TRBV4-1, with 8 bases identical to TRBD1. Trimming at V came to 3 bases and at J to 5 bases, leaving 6 bases not matched to a gene. Germline V gene sequence: CDR1 MGHRA, CDR2 YSYEKL. This CDR3 region has 15 residues. CDR3 sequence (DNA): TGCGCCAGCAGCCATGAGGGACAGGCCCATCAGCCCCAGCATTTT. Protein: CASSHEGQAHQPQHF.

The V and J genes are TRBV19 and TRBJ2-4; weak D call: TRBD1 (7 bases). This CDR3 spans 14 amino acids. Trimming left V 4 bases short and J 6 bases short, with 13 bases between. From germline, CDR1 is LNHDA and CDR2 SQIVND (reference sequence). The CDR3 sequence is CASSRTGDLNIQYF. The CDR3 region has the DNA TGTGCCAGTAGTAGAACAGGGGACTTAAACATTCAGTACTTC.

V is TRBV6-6 and J is TRBJ1-4; no definite D call. Per germline, CDR1 MNHNY and CDR2 SVGAGI (reference sequence). The CDR3 is made up of 14 amino acids. V lost 5 bases and J 7 bases, leaving 14 bases between the germline ends. The CDR3 nucleotides are TGTGCCAGCAGTGACCTTAGACACCCTGAAAAACTGTTTTTT. Its translation: CASSDLRHPEKLFF.

The J gene is TRBJ1-4, the V gene TRBV29-1; perhaps TRBD1 as D (6 bases). The CDR3 runs 15 residues. V was trimmed by 1 base and J by 8 bases, leaving 17 bases between them. Germline CDR1 is SQVTM and CDR2 is ANQGSEA. This CDR3 is CSVEVGGGLREKLFF. CDR3 nucleotide sequence: TGCAGCGTTGAAGTCGGGGGGGGGCTGCGAGAAAAACTGTTTTTT.

This chain links TRBV18 with TRBJ1-4; D not resolved. V was clipped by 3 bases and J by 9 bases, with 11 bases between them. The length of the CDR3 is 13 residues. Germline assignment: CDR1 KGHSH and CDR2 LQKENI. DNA of the CDR3: TGTGCCAGCTCACCTGAACAAGTGAAAAAACTGTTTTTT. Translating it yields CASSPEQVKKLFF.

This rearrangement joins TRBV9 to TRBJ2-3, with TRBD1 matching 9 bases. Germline CDR1 is SGDLS and CDR2 is YYNGEE. This CDR3 has 15 amino acids. The junction had 8 bases not matched to a gene; V was cut back by 5 bases and J by 4 bases. CDR3 sequence (DNA): TGTGCCAGCAGTTCCGTCGGGACAGGGTCAGATACGCAGTATTTT. Translated: CASSSVGTGSDTQYF.

The chain combines TRBV11-2 with TRBJ2-1, with 8 positions matching TRBD2. The germline V gene has CDR1 SGHAT and CDR2 FQNNGV. J gave up 9 bases and V 10 bases, and 11 bases lay outside the gene matches. This CDR3 is built from 13 residues. The CDR3 coding sequence is TGTGCCATACCGGGGGGGGGAGCATGTGAGCAGTTCTTC. Translated, it gives CAIPGGGACEQFF. Combining the CDR3 with reference TRBV11-2 and TRBJ2-1 gives the whole variable domain EAGVAQSPRYKIIEKRQSVAFWCNPISGHATLYWYQQILGQGPKLLIQFQNNGVVDDSQLPKDRFSAERLKGVDSTLKIQPAKLEDSAVYLCAIPGGGACEQFFGPGTRLTVL.

This rearrangement joins TRBV3-1 (or the pseudogene TRBV3-2) to TRBJ1-6, with 7 positions matching TRBD1. From germline, CDR1 is LGHDT and CDR2 YNNKEL (reference sequence). The CDR3 contains 16 residues. The V segment lost 3 bases and the J segment 14 bases; nucleotides outside the gene matches: 16. CDR3 protein: CASSHTPGQAQGTLHF. In DNA, the CDR3 is TGTGCCAGCAGCCACACACCTGGACAGGCCCAAGGGACCCTCCACTTT.